This T cell receptor beta chain is drawn from a study of metastatic and nonmetastatic thyroid tumors. Study context: The study looked at repertoires side by side in blood and in tumor or nodule tissue from malignant and benign thyroid patients.

TCRdb re-processed the PCR reads through MiXCR. The table includes over 45,000 clones, about 25% detected once. There are 17 residues in the CDR3. Trimming cost V 5 bases and J 0 bases; bases outside gene matches: 9. Germline-derived CDR1 and CDR2 are LNHDA and SQIVND (reference sequence). At least ten counts were recorded for this clone. This CDR3 is also generated by other DNA sequences in the sample. Treatment of any kind had been given to no patient before thyroid surgery. The rearrangement uses TRBV19 and TRBJ1-5, with 8 bases identical to TRBD1. The specimen sequenced was blood. This TCR derives from a male donor with papillary thyroid cancer or a benign thyroid nodule (not recorded which). Some clones in this sample may be carry-over from other donors' samples. CDR3 sequence (DNA): TGTGCCAGTAGTTCCGCAGGACAGGGTCTTAGCAATCAGCCCCAGCATTTT. Its protein product is CASSSAGQGLSNQPQHF.